This T cell receptor beta chain comes out of a study of T-cell memory formation after mild COVID-19. Whole-study context: For the most part, TCR clusters were specific to one donor.

Trimming pared 7 bases from V and 0 bases from J, leaving 12 bases between. The germline V gene encodes CDR1 SGHAT and CDR2 FQNNGV. The CDR3 runs 14 residues. TCRdb passed the 5' RACE reads through MiXCR, listing each CDR3 protein once. The sample has around 190,000 distinct CDR3 sequences; about a fifth are singletons. The receptor's source is a man aged 18-30 years who had mild COVID-19 (a few samples of this study predate the infection). Cell type and time point are not known. Sequencing used PBMCs or a T cell subset sorted from them (not recorded which). V is TRBV11-2 and J is TRBJ1-1, with D possibly being TRBD1 (6 bases). The CDR3 coding sequence is TGTGCCAGCACCACGGACAGAATGAACACTGAAGCTTTCTTT. Translating it yields CASTTDRMNTEAFF.